This TCR beta chain was found in a study of blood T cell repertoires in COVID-19. Study details: Donors in the United States, Italy and Spain gave samples during acute or convalescent COVID-19.

Trimming left V 3 bases short and J 2 bases short, with 9 bases between. CDR1 and CDR2 (germline): KGHSH, LQKENI. The CDR3 runs to 14 residues. Per the original data handling: Nucleated cell counts were estimated from reference gene primer amplification. Measured with immunoSEQ multiplex PCR; TCRdb has only the in-frame clones, and not every one. The V and J calls and clone size come from that table; D and trimming were worked out from the DNA. This table holds about 310,000 clones, 89% found once. This clone was counted between two and nine times. Participants had their cohort set by participant-reported clinical history. Each recovered donor of Cohort 3 presented with two negative PCRs, clearance, or symptom resolution.

Sequencing was done on a sample of PBMCs or T cells enriched from blood (not recorded which). The chain combines TRBV18 with TRBJ2-3; a weak D match, TRBD2 (5 bases). This sequence was found in a woman aged 40 to 50 who had recovered from COVID-19. Written as DNA, the CDR3 is TGTGCCAGCTCACCGCGGGCAGACACAGATACGCAGTATTTT. Protein sequence: CASSPRADTDTQYF.